The clone carrying this TCR beta chain was detected a few times. The germline V and J ends were trimmed by 8 bases and 1 base, with 17 bases remaining between them. The CDR3 sequence is 15 residues long. Germline CDR1 is MNHEY and CDR2 is SVGEGT. This sample is drawn from a study of T-cell memory formation after mild COVID-19. TCRdb reprocessed the 5' RACE reads with MiXCR, giving one entry per CDR3 protein. The sample has roughly 62,000 distinct CDR3 sequences, 9.3% seen once. V is TRBV6-2 or TRBV6-3 and J is TRBJ1-1; unclear D gene. This TCR was sampled from a man aged 18-30 years who had mild COVID-19 (a few samples of this study predate the infection). Cell type and time point are not known. The sequencing sample was made of PBMCs or a T cell subset sorted from them (not recorded which). CDR3 in amino acids: CASVEQSSWNTEAFF. CDR3 in DNA: TGTGCCAGCGTTGAGCAGAGCTCATGGAACACTGAAGCTTTCTTT.